Following are 22 T cell receptor beta chains from one sample sequenced in a study of blood T cell repertoires in COVID-19. Method: immunoSEQ multiplex PCR; TCRdb's copy keeps in-frame clones and lacks some. The sample holds roughly 29,000 clones; approximately 84% are singletons and the top ten take around 15%. Sequencing used peripheral blood. These receptors all stem from a woman aged 60-75 years with acute or convalescent COVID-19.

About this clone itself: The identical CDR3 is also encoded by other nucleotide sequences in the sample. This CDR3 is CASSLDSYTGELFF. The CDR3 nucleotides are TGTGCCAGCAGCTTAGACTCCTACACCGGGGAGCTGTTTTTT. This rearrangement joins TRBV7-3 to TRBJ2-2; D gene uncertain. Germline lookup yields CDR1 SGHTA and CDR2 FQGTGA. The germline V and J ends were trimmed by 2 bases and 3 bases, with 7 bases remaining between them. This CDR3 is built from 14 residues.

V usage is TRBV2 and J usage is TRBJ1-2; possibly TRBD1 for D (5 bases). Trimming shortened V by 5 bases and J by 5 bases, and 15 bases separated the two germline ends. CDR3 length: 14 residues. Germline values: CDR1 SNHLY, CDR2 FYNNEI. DNA for the CDR3: TGTGCCAGCAGTTCGGGACGGAGGGAATATGGCTACACCTTC. It specifies CASSSGRREYGYTF.

This chain joins TRBV3-1 (or the pseudogene TRBV3-2) and TRBJ2-7; D possibly corresponds to TRBD1 (5 bases). The CDR3 contains 15 residues. Trimming shortened V by 0 bases and J by 2 bases, and 11 bases separated the two germline ends. CDR1 LGHDT and CDR2 YNNKEL come from the germline V gene (reference sequence). The DNA of the CDR3 is TGTGCCAGCAGCCAAGATGGGAACAGGCCCTACGAGCAGTACTTC. Amino acid sequence: CASSQDGNRPYEQYF.

This rearrangement joins TRBV5-1 to TRBJ2-2; the match to TRBD1 covers 9 bases. The CDR3 totals 17 residues. Per the germline V gene, CDR1 is SGHRS and CDR2 is YFSETQ. The ends lost 0 bases at V and 2 bases at J; junction bases unmatched: 5. The CDR3 bases are TGCGCCAGCAGCTTGGCCGCGACAGGGGGAAACACCGGGGAGCTGTTTTTT. Encoded protein: CASSLAATGGNTGELFF.

This rearrangement joins TRBV5-6 to TRBJ1-5, with 11 bases matching TRBD1. Germline values: CDR1 SGHDT, CDR2 YYEEEE. Unmatched junction bases numbered 4, after V lost 4 bases and J lost 4 bases. CDR3 length: 15 amino acids. For the CDR3, the DNA is TGTGCCAGCAGCCTGGGACAGGGGGTTAATCAGCCCCAGCATTTT. Residues: CASSLGQGVNQPQHF.

The V gene is TRBV7-3, the J gene TRBJ2-2; D not resolved. V was clipped by 5 bases and J by 1 base, with 8 bases between them. Germline V lookup: CDR1 SGHTA, CDR2 FQGTGA. The CDR3 extends over 14 amino acids. CDR3 protein: CASSLLMNTGELFF. The CDR3, as DNA: TGTGCCAGCAGCCTACTAATGAACACCGGGGAGCTGTTTTTT.

The chain joins TRBV6-5 to TRBJ1-1, with TRBD1 as a possible D gene (6 bases). The CDR3 loop spans 12 amino acids. CDR1 and CDR2 (germline): MNHEY, SVGAGI. The V and J ends lost 8 bases and 2 bases respectively, with 9 bases between them. Here the CDR3 DNA reads TGTGCCAGCTGGACAGATAACACTGAAGCTTTCTTT. Its protein product is CASWTDNTEAFF.

J is TRBJ1-3 and V is TRBV19, with TRBD1 identical over 9 bases. The CDR3 totals 14 residues. J lost 0 bases, V lost 6 bases, and 0 bases had no gene match. CDR1 LNHDA and CDR2 SQIVND come from the germline V gene (reference sequence). Written as DNA, the CDR3 is TGTGCCAGTAGGGACAGGGGCTCTGGAAACACCATATATTTT. It translates to CASRDRGSGNTIYF.

The J gene is TRBJ2-1, the V gene TRBV6-6, with TRBD2 identical over 10 bases. The CDR3 is made up of 15 amino acids. Trimming cost V 2 bases and J 6 bases; bases outside gene matches: 4. Looked up from germline, CDR1 is MNHNY and CDR2 is SVGAGI (reference sequence). The CDR3 bases are TGTGCCAGCAGTTACCAAGCGGGGGGGGGCAATGAGCAGTTCTTC. Its protein product is CASSYQAGGGNEQFF.

This rearrangement joins TRBV7-8 to TRBJ1-1; D remains ambiguous. CDR3 length equals 13 residues. Per the germline V gene, CDR1 is SGHVS and CDR2 is FQNEAQ. V lost 5 bases and J lost 2, with 9 bases in between. CDR3 nucleotide sequence: TGTGCCAGCAGCAGTTACAAAAACACTGAAGCTTTCTTT. Translated, it gives CASSSYKNTEAFF.

The chain couples TRBV2 to TRBJ2-1; D is unresolved. Germline V gene sequence: CDR1 SNHLY, CDR2 FYNNEI. The CDR3 is 12 amino acids. V was pared by 1 base and J by 13 bases, with 11 bases between. CDR3 loop: CASSEGPQYQFF. CDR3 coding DNA: TGTGCCAGCAGTGAAGGGCCACAGTATCAGTTCTTC. Full variable domain (rest looked up from reference TRBV2 and TRBJ2-1): EPEVTQTPSHQVTQMGQEVILRCVPISNHLYFYWYRQILGQKVEFLVSFYNNEISEKSEIFDDQFSVERPDGSNFTLKIRSTKLEDSAMYFCASSEGPQYQFFGPGTRLTVL.

This chain joins TRBV30 and TRBJ2-6, with TRBD2 as a possible D gene (6 bases). Looked up from germline, CDR1 is GTSNPN and CDR2 is SVGIG (reference sequence). The V end was cut by 0 bases, the J end by 13 bases, with 7 bases between. The CDR3 consists of 11 residues. The CDR3 DNA sequence: TGTGCCTGGAGTGTTGGGGGGGTCCTGACTTTC. Its translation is CAWSVGGVLTF.

The CDR3 sequence: CASSNSWNTEAFF. The CDR3 nucleotides read TGTGCCAGCTCGAACTCCTGGAACACTGAAGCTTTCTTT. The rearrangement joins TRBV9 to TRBJ1-1, with unresolved D. Germline V gene sequence: CDR1 SGDLS, CDR2 YYNGEE. This CDR3 is 13 amino acids long. The V end was cut by 7 bases, the J end by 1 base, with 11 bases between.

V is TRBV5-1 and J is TRBJ2-3; TRBD1 matches at 7 bases. V lost 3 bases to trimming and J lost 6 bases; unmatched junction nucleotides: 13. CDR1 is SGHRS, CDR2 YFSETQ, per germline. This CDR3 comprises 16 residues. The CDR3 sequence is CASSSPTGARWDTQYF. CDR3 DNA: TGCGCCAGCAGCTCACCAACAGGGGCCCGGTGGGATACGCAGTATTTT.

The chain couples TRBV5-6 to TRBJ1-2, with 8 bases matching TRBD1. Germline loops: CDR1 SGHDT, CDR2 YYEEEE. This CDR3 has 15 residues. The trim removed 4 bases at V and 1 base at J, leaving 6 bases unmatched. CDR3 DNA: TGTGCCAGCAGCCTCGGGACAGGTATTAACTATGGCTACACCTTC. Its translation: CASSLGTGINYGYTF.

This clone was counted a single time. This chain uses TRBV27 with TRBJ1-2; weak D call: TRBD1 (6 bases). The V gene's germline CDR1 is MNHEY and CDR2 SMNVEV (reference sequence). This CDR3 spans 15 amino acids. V was cut by 5 bases and J by 1 base, with 14 bases left in between. CDR3 nucleotides: TGTGCCAGCAGTCCATCTTCAGGGGTTAACTATGGCTACACCTTC. Its protein is CASSPSSGVNYGYTF.

This clone was picked up a small number of times. J is TRBJ2-4 and V is TRBV6-1; 8 bases agree with TRBD2. This CDR3 is 16 amino acids long. CDR1 and CDR2 from the germline V gene are MNHNS and SASEGT. Trimming removed 4 bases from V and 2 bases from J; junction bases left unmatched: 7. The CDR3 DNA sequence: TGTGCCAGCAGTGGGGGCCGGGAGGGTTCCAAAAACATTCAGTACTTC. This translates into CASSGGREGSKNIQYF.

This CDR3 reads CASSPGLTSTDTQYF. For the CDR3, the DNA is TGTGCCAGCAGCCCCGGGTTAACTAGCACAGATACGCAGTATTTT. V gene TRBV5-4 combines with J gene TRBJ2-3; D is undetermined. The CDR3 runs to 15 residues. Germline CDR1 and CDR2: SGHNT and YYREEE (reference sequence). Trimming stripped 4 bases from V and 0 bases from J, with 12 bases between.

This clone was seen only once. V and J are TRBV5-1 and TRBJ2-5, with TRBD1 matching 11 bases. The germline V gene has CDR1 SGHRS and CDR2 YFSETQ. J was trimmed by 3 bases and V by 4 bases; bases with no gene match: 5. The CDR3 is 15 residues long. CDR3 DNA sequence: TGCGCCAGCAGCCCGGGGACAGGGGGTGAAGAGACCCAGTACTTC. Residues: CASSPGTGGEETQYF.

V is TRBV5-1 and J is TRBJ1-1, with D possibly matching TRBD1 (6 bases). The CDR3 length is 15 residues. Trimming removed 1 base from V and 6 bases from J, with 16 bases in between. The germline V gene has CDR1 SGHRS and CDR2 YFSETQ. CDR3 sequence reads: CASSLTQGSPAEAFF. CDR3 DNA sequence: TGCGCCAGCAGCTTGACCCAGGGGTCCCCCGCTGAAGCTTTCTTT.

The chain links TRBV5-1 to TRBJ2-2, with TRBD2 identical over 10 bases. Germline V gives CDR1 SGHRS, CDR2 YFSETQ. The V gene end was trimmed by 2 bases and the J gene end by 7 bases; junction bases not matched to a gene: 8. This CDR3 comprises 16 residues. The CDR3 DNA is TGCGCCAGCAGCTTCCTAGCGGGGGCCAGGGGCGGGGAGCTGTTTTTT. It translates to CASSFLAGARGGELFF.

V is TRBV4-1 and J is TRBJ1-6; D is possibly TRBD1 (5 bases). V was pared by 0 bases and J by 12 bases, with 18 bases between. The CDR3 length is 16 residues. Germline V gene sequence: CDR1 MGHRA, CDR2 YSYEKL. DNA of the CDR3: TGCGCCAGCAGCCAAGATAATGGGCAGGGCCTTCGACCCCTCCACTTT. Residues: CASSQDNGQGLRPLHF.